Below, 10 T cell receptor beta chains from the same sample are listed, as sequenced in a study of early T cells in non-severe SARS-CoV-2 infection. TCRdb passed the 5' RACE reads through MiXCR, listing each CDR3 protein once. The repertoire includes some 61,000 distinct CDR3 sequences, over 9.5% of them detected once, and about 4.4% sits in the top ten. The specimen was whole blood. The receptors derive from an adult who was a healthcare worker with PCR-confirmed SARS-CoV-2 infection or an uninfected control (not recorded which).

The chain carries TRBV4-1 and TRBJ1-5, with TRBD1 matching 8 bases. CDR3 length equals 19 residues. V lost 2 bases, J lost 1 base, and 13 bases stayed unmatched. Per germline, CDR1 MGHRA and CDR2 YSYEKL. The DNA for the CDR3 is TGCGCCAGCAGCCAACCCACAGGACAGGGCGGGATGAGCAATCAGCCCCAGCATTTT. The encoded protein is CASSQPTGQGGMSNQPQHF.

This clonotype was picked up many times. The V and J genes are TRBV5-1 and TRBJ2-7; 9 bases match TRBD2. J gave up 6 bases and V 1 base, and 8 bases lay outside the gene matches. Germline V gene lookup returns CDR1 SGHRS and CDR2 YFSETQ. CDR3 length: 15 residues. The CDR3 nucleotides read TGCGCCAGCAGCTTGTCGGTAGCGGGAGCCCCCGAGCAGTACTTC. This translates into CASSLSVAGAPEQYF.

This clonotype occurred many times. This chain joins TRBV6-6 and TRBJ1-3; TRBD1 agrees at 9 bases. This CDR3 spans 14 amino acids. CDR1 and CDR2 from the germline V gene are MNHNY and SVGAGI (reference sequence). J was trimmed by 4 bases and V by 6 bases; bases with no gene match: 4. The CDR3 region is CASSTGGIGNTIYF. The CDR3 region has the DNA TGTGCCAGCAGCACAGGGGGCATAGGAAACACCATATATTTT.

The J gene is TRBJ2-3, the V gene TRBV6-2 or TRBV6-3, with D perhaps assigned TRBD1 or TRBD2 (5 bases each). Trimming shortened V by 10 bases and J by 5 bases, and 16 bases separated the two germline ends. CDR3 length: 13 residues. Germline lookup yields CDR1 MNHEY and CDR2 SVGEGT. CDR3 DNA: TGTGCCATCAGGGCTAGCTCCGGAGATACGCAGTATTTT. Protein: CAIRASSGDTQYF.

This clonotype was seen ten or more times. The CDR3 region has the DNA TGCAGCGCCAGGACAGGGGATGGCTACACCTTC. Protein product: CSARTGDGYTF. The rearrangement links TRBV29-1 to TRBJ1-2; 9 bases line up with TRBD1. CDR1 is SQVTM, CDR2 ANQGSEA, per germline. The trim removed 7 bases at V and 6 bases at J, leaving 3 bases unmatched. The CDR3 extends over 11 amino acids.

The sample holds a few counts of this clonotype. V is TRBV28 and J is TRBJ1-5; no definite D call. V was pared by 10 bases and J by 2 bases, with 18 bases between. This CDR3 contains 15 residues. Germline CDR1 is MDHEN and CDR2 is SYDVKM. The CDR3 protein is CAIHRGGEGNQPQHF. The DNA for the CDR3 is TGTGCCATTCACCGAGGAGGTGAGGGCAATCAGCCCCAGCATTTT.

This clonotype was observed many times. The chain has TRBV29-1 and TRBJ2-3; D is possibly TRBD2 (6 bases). The CDR3 consists of 16 residues. Trimming removed 6 bases from V and 4 bases from J, with 23 bases in between. Germline loops: CDR1 SQVTM, CDR2 ANQGSEA. CDR3 DNA: TGCAGCGTCGTCGGGGGTGGCGGGATGATCGCAGATACGCAGTATTTT. It yields the protein CSVVGGGGMIADTQYF.

This chain uses TRBV25-1 with TRBJ2-7, with D uncertain. Germline values: CDR1 MGHDK, CDR2 SYGVNS. Trimming took off 6 bases at V and 4 bases at J, with 7 bases between the two ends. This CDR3 comprises 11 residues. The CDR3 loop reads CASSTLYEQYF. The CDR3 DNA is TGTGCCAGCAGCACACTTTACGAGCAGTACTTC.

This clonotype occurred a few times. The chain joins TRBV5-1 to TRBJ2-7, with TRBD1 matching over 8 bases. The CDR3 runs 16 residues. Germline CDR1 SGHRS, CDR2 YFSETQ. Losses at the gene ends were 4 bases for V and 0 bases for J; bases not matched to a gene: 9. The CDR3 DNA is TGCGCCAGCAGCGGGACAGGCCGACTAAGCTCCTACGAGCAGTACTTC. Translated: CASSGTGRLSSYEQYF.

This clonotype was observed at least ten times. This chain links TRBV20-1 with TRBJ2-2; 9 bases match TRBD2. The CDR3 consists of 14 residues. Unmatched junction bases numbered 5, after V lost 3 bases and J lost 6 bases. Germline CDR1 reads DFQATT; CDR2 reads SNEGSKA (reference sequence). The CDR3 loop reads CSARGTSPAGELFF. The CDR3 DNA sequence: TGCAGTGCTAGGGGGACTAGCCCCGCCGGGGAGCTGTTTTTT.